What follows is one T cell receptor beta chain and its context. The authors sequenced TCR beta from blood CD8+ and CD4+ T cells. The CD8+ and CD4+ T cells were negatively isolated, with the TEMRA cells enriched by FACS. These data belong to a study of CD8 T cells in Susac syndrome. Turning to the study itself: At the time of blood draw, patients with Susac syndrome were therapy-naive, receiving corticosteroids, or receiving intravenous immunoglobulin alone.

After extraction with the RNeasy kit, about 0.45 to 1 ug of the RNA was reverse transcribed using random hexamers. MiXCR, run by TCRdb on the immunoSEQ multiplex PCR reads, gives a single entry per CDR3 protein. Of approximately 190,000 distinct CDR3 sequences listed, approximately 94% are singletons. The CDR3 extends over 14 amino acids. Trimming took 5 bases from V and 5 from J; bases not matched to a gene: 7. CDR1 LNHDA and CDR2 SQIVND come from the germline V gene (reference sequence). This TCR was sampled from a human donor with Susac syndrome. V gene TRBV19 combines with J gene TRBJ2-7, with 9 bases that match TRBD1. The source material was CD4+ T cells from PBMCs. The CDR3, as DNA: TGTGCCAGTAGTGCGACAGGGGGTATCGACGAGCAGTACTTC. Encoded protein: CASSATGGIDEQYF.